This record covers a single T cell receptor (beta chain). The record originates from a study of cytomegalovirus exposure and HLA in healthy donors. PCR amplification relied on 60 Vbeta primers (plus 13 Jbeta primers). TCRdb keeps only in-frame clones here, not all; method: immunoSEQ multiplex PCR. Seen here are around 200,000 clones, 82% observed once, and the top ten hold approximately 0.8%. Trimming removed 8 bases from V and 5 bases from J; junction bases left unmatched: 13. Germline values: CDR1 SNHLY, CDR2 FYNNEI. This CDR3 contains 15 residues. This chain joins TRBV2 and TRBJ2-5, with 8 nucleotides matching TRBD2. This TCR was recovered from a woman in her late teens or twenties in good health and CMV-seronegative. The specimen sequenced was PBMCs. CDR3 sequence (DNA): TGTGCCAGCGCCGAGGAGCGGGAGCTCCTCGAGACCCAGTACTTC. Translated, it gives CASAEERELLETQYF.